Included here is one T cell receptor beta chain sequence, with context. This entry is derived from a study of T cell responses to AZD1222 COVID-19 vaccine. The ends were cut back, 2 bases at V and 1 base at J, with 14 bases in the middle. There are 16 residues in the CDR3. The V gene's germline CDR1 is LGHNA and CDR2 YSLEER. Profiled with immunoSEQ multiplex PCR; TCRdb holds only in-frame clones, not every one. The sample holds tens of thousands of clones; over 75% are singletons and the top ten take around 24%. The source of this sequence is an adult in good health. The V call is TRBV4-3, the J call TRBJ1-1, with D hard to call. The sample in question was peripheral blood, obtained on day 0 of AZD1222 vaccination. The CDR3 bases are TGCGCCAGCAGCCAAATGGGGAGGGAAAGGAACACTGAAGCTTTCTTT. This codes for CASSQMGRERNTEAFF.